The clone carrying this TCR beta chain was seen at least ten times. The antigen is not known. This entry is derived from a study of T cells in Graves' hyperthyroidism and ophthalmopathy. Findings and limits, study-wide: Most clonotypes expanded in the thyroid (above 0.001) were also present in blood.

It was RNA transcripts that yielded the amplified TCR beta CDR3 regions. TCR CDR3 regions were first amplified by RT-PCR with HTBI primers. From the multiplex PCR reads, TCRdb called clonotypes with MiXCR, one entry per CDR3 protein. The repertoire holds around 700,000 distinct CDR3 sequences, with roughly 32% as singletons. The germline V gene has CDR1 DFQATT and CDR2 SNEGSKA (reference sequence). Between the trimmed V and J ends, which lost 3 bases and 2 bases, there was a span of 13 bases. There are 14 residues in the CDR3. Sequencing was performed on blood. The origin of this receptor is a woman aged 40 to 50 with Graves' hyperthyroidism. The rearrangement links TRBV20-1 to TRBJ2-5; D unclear. CDR3 region: CSASASDGQETQYF. The DNA for the CDR3 is TGCAGTGCTAGTGCGTCAGACGGTCAAGAGACCCAGTACTTC.